The entry that follows covers one T cell receptor (beta chain) sequence. Its antigen is not yet known. Base quality data are lacking; no much larger clone is found one base away. PBMCs were separated by density centrifugation and stained for CD3, CD4 and CD8, after which CD4+ and CD8+ T cells were sorted on a FACSAria. Scalp biopsies and blood samples were provided by unaffected controls. This specimen comes from a study of CD8+ T cells in alopecia areata (dated by TCRdb to 2016 to 2018). The study in broad terms: To study T cell clonal expansion in alopecia areata, the researchers applied high-throughput TCRbeta sequencing to both the C3H/HeJ mouse model and human patients. Scalp tissue and sorted CD4+ and CD8+ peripheral blood T cells from patchy and totalis/universalis alopecia areata patients and from healthy controls were covered by human TCRbeta sequencing. Scalp clonality was compared among normal scalp (n=4), patchy alopecia areata scalp (n=8), and alopecia totalis/universalis scalp (n=8). RNA came from the PAXgene miRNA kit for fixed scalp, the miRNeasy kit for PBMCs, and the RNeasy kit for mouse skin. Amplification of TCRbeta CDR3 regions was done by immunoSEQ multiplex PCR using 35 Vbeta forward primers and 13 Jbeta reverse primers.

Library construction relied on the immunoSEQ multiplex PCR assay. RNA was extracted from all samples and reverse transcribed into cDNA as template for TCR sequencing. First-strand cDNA was synthesized with SuperScript III using a 2:1 mix of oligo-dT and random hexamers. A synthetic immune receptor repertoire was used to assess amplification bias, and residual bias was removed computationally. On the authors' methods: Raw reads were preprocessed to remove errors, and CDR3 was defined by IMGT conventions from the conserved cysteine to phenylalanine. Clonality was computed by normalizing Shannon entropy by log2 of the number of productive unique TCRs and subtracting the result from 1. CD4 or CD8 identity of scalp clones was inferred by cross-referencing scalp TCRbeta sequences with sorted blood CD4 and CD8 repertoires. As stored in TCRdb, this immuneACCESS dataset retains in-frame rearrangements with V and J assigned. A fraction of the clones does not appear; measured against another copy, unresolved V genes explain less than half of the discrepancy, and the remainder lacks a known reason. The V and J calls and clone size were taken over from that table, and D and trimming were inferred from the DNA. Recorded for this sample are over 150,000 clones; roughly three fifths of them occurred a single time. The ten largest clones capture nearly 5% of the sample.

Overall study outcomes, separate from this receptor: Scalp TCR repertoire analysis is complicated because resident alphabeta T cells in normal human skin are also sequenced, whereas mouse skin is dominated by gammadelta T cells. Compared with normal scalp, lesional scalp had higher clonality and more expanded CD8+ clones, particularly in alopecia totalis/universalis, a pattern that suggests antigenic drive. Shared TCR sequences between patients were less evident than in mice, which may be partly attributable to HLA diversity in the patient population.

Trimming costs V 3 bases and J 8 bases, and their ends lie 16 bases apart. From cysteine to phenylalanine, the CDR3 is 14 amino acids long. Of the read, only the CDR3 DNA is kept; its 42 bases are in frame from base 1. The germline V gene gives CDR1 as MGHRA and CDR2 as YSYEKL. The source material was CD8+ T cells sorted from blood. The TCR comes from a human donor in good health. The receptor chain draws on TRBV4-1 and TRBJ1-1, with TRBD1 tentatively as D gene (6 bases match). The DNA is as follows: TGCGCCAGCAGCCAGGAGGGGGGTCTACCCGAAGCTTTCTTT. Translation gives CASSQEGGLPEAFF.